The clone carrying this TCR beta chain turned up a few times. Its antigen is unidentified. This sample stems from a study of PD-1 blockade in classical Hodgkin lymphoma. The study, taken as a whole, reports: As was reported, newly diagnosed patients showed lower baseline TCR diversity than healthy donors did.

Stated time point: cycle 4 day 1 (C4D1), after five to seven weeks of nivolumab. Patients all relapsed after autologous stem cell transplantation, and there was variation in brentuximab vedotin exposure. Negative selection with magnets was how CD8+ T cells were isolated from the thawed PBMCs. The protocol was immunoSEQ multiplex PCR, while the TCRdb copy is restricted to in-frame clones and leaves out a portion. This sample has some 18,000 clones, with about 85% found just once. The germline V gene encodes CDR1 SGHVS and CDR2 FQNEAQ. The CDR3 is made up of 15 amino acids. V was cut by 1 base and J by 6 bases, with 13 bases left in between.

The chain links TRBV7-8 to TRBJ2-1; D may correspond to TRBD1 or TRBD2 (6 bases each). The sequenced sample was CD8+ T cells from blood, obtained before the fourth cycle of nivolumab. The TCR sequence derives from a human donor with classical Hodgkin lymphoma. CDR3 loop: CASSLGGGGLNEQFF. The CDR3 DNA is TGTGCCAGCAGCTTAGGAGGGGGAGGACTCAATGAGCAGTTCTTC.